A selection of T cell receptor beta chains follows, all from one sample in a study of cytomegalovirus exposure and HLA in healthy donors. Only in-frame clones appear in the TCRdb table, and some are missing; sequencing was by immunoSEQ multiplex PCR. The sample has under 95,000 clones, around 81% seen once; the top ten hold 0.85% to 1.3%. Specimen: PBMCs. These receptors all come from a male donor in good health and CMV-seronegative. The CDR3 runs from the conserved cysteine through the conserved F or W.

TRBV5-1	TRBJ1-2	CASSPGDRVVDGYPF
TRBV15	TRBJ1-5	CATSSDRGQPQNF
TRBV7-2	TRBJ2-2	CASSLGGTGAGELFF
TRBV27	TRBJ2-7	CASRASAGGVRREQYF
TRBV27	TRBJ1-2	CASSGLGPADGYPF
TRBV4-1	TRBJ1-4	CASSQEETGNNEKLFF
TRBV7-9	TRBJ2-1	CASSLTVWGEQFF
TRBV19	TRBJ2-7	CASRTGDEQYF
TRBV7-2	TRBJ2-7	CASSLDGGAYEQYF
TRBV6-5	TRBJ1-1	CASSSRTGTTEAFF
TRBV6-1	TRBJ1-4	CASSLGGVVNEKLFF
TRBV4-3	TRBJ2-3	CASSQDLLGTDTQYF
TRBV5-1	.	CASSLQTGREQYF
TRBV18	TRBJ1-6	CASSPNHGGINSPLNF
TRBV6-5	TRBJ1-5	CASSYDFRDRPPQHF
TRBV4-1	TRBJ2-6	CASSQRQVTGANVLTF
TRBV6-1	TRBJ1-5	CASIQGNNQPQHF
TRBV27	TRBJ1-5	CASSPGQGHQPQHF
TRBV7-2	TRBJ2-2	CASSLASTGITGELFF
TRBV11-2	TRBJ2-7	CASSKGLAGEQYF
TRBV19	TRBJ2-1	CASRPGQGNNEQFF
TRBV19	TRBJ1-5	CASSDRDRDYQPQHF
TRBV11-2	TRBJ1-2	CASSPHGTGLNYGYTF
TRBV27	TRBJ2-3	CASSWLAGFTDTQYF
TRBV29-1	TRBJ2-2	CSVDRFKGELFF
TRBV4-3	TRBJ1-2	CASSQDARGDYGYTF
TRBV28	TRBJ1-2	CASSFHGYQGYGYTF
TRBV30	TRBJ1-4	CAWRVFAGMNEKLFF
TRBV10-1	.	CASPSRQGTLNEQYF
TRBV10-3	TRBJ1-1	CAISELGVNTEAFF
TRBV2	TRBJ1-1	CASSLTSCPLF
TRBV5-1	TRBJ1-4	CASSPSVGGANEKLFF
TRBV7-9	TRBJ2-5	CASSLTTGSYQTQYF
TRBV7-2	TRBJ1-3	CASSLTGDGNTIYF
TRBV30	TRBJ2-7	CAWRLLRDTRYEQYF
TRBV18	TRBJ1-5	CASSPSTGGGQPQHF
TRBV5-1	TRBJ2-1	CASSGSWTSAHNEQFF
TRBV7-9	TRBJ2-2	CASSLPLGGGDYTGELFF
TRBV11-2	TRBJ2-7	CASSLSRLAGGGSYEQYF
TRBV2	TRBJ1-3	CASSLQGGGTGNTIYF
TRBV11-3	TRBJ1-1	CASSFPGHYTEAFF
TRBV7-8	TRBJ1-2	CASSLNPSGYTF
TRBV28	TRBJ1-2	CASSPGHLYGYTF
TRBV9	TRBJ1-2	CASSVELSPAGYGYPF
TRBV9	TRBJ2-6	CASSVAPSGANVLTF
TRBV25-1	TRBJ1-2	CASSVTGSSSGYTF
TRBV28	TRBJ2-3	CASSFLAGTDTQYF
TRBV9	TRBJ2-5	CASSVGYRETVQETQYF
TRBV6-1	TRBJ2-3	CASSLAGASTDTQYF
TRBV5-6	TRBJ2-7	CASSFKSSGGRYYEQYF
TRBV4-3	TRBJ2-3	CASSQAGTPDTQYF
TRBV5-1	TRBJ1-1	CASSLAGVGTEAFF
TRBV19	TRBJ2-1	CASSATRQGSEQFF
TRBV5-4	TRBJ2-3	CASSSGLAGGSTDTQYF
TRBV30	TRBJ2-1	CAWNSGGANNEQFF
TRBV7-8	TRBJ1-1	CASSLASGPTEAFF
TRBV2	TRBJ2-7	CASSGLLSASYEQYF
TRBV4-3	TRBJ2-3	CASSQDTASGGNTQYF